The present T cell receptor beta chain was sequenced within a study of T cells in Graves' hyperthyroidism and ophthalmopathy. Study-level information: The authors collected peripheral blood at initial diagnosis, before any treatment. The study's findings and limits: Separation of ophthalmopathy from stable hyperthyroidism was achieved by a 13 V-J model.

Amplified TCR beta CDR3 regions derived from RNA transcripts. The HTBI set primed first-round TCR CDR3 RT-PCR. MiXCR, applied by TCRdb to the multiplex PCR reads, yields one record per CDR3 protein. The table records a few hundred thousand distinct CDR3 sequences, about 16% of them present only once. As to this clonotype: Its antigen is not identified.

Germline V lookup: CDR1 SEHNR, CDR2 FQNEAQ (reference sequence). The CDR3 covers 15 residues. Trimming shortened V by 1 base and J by 5 bases, and 14 bases separated the two germline ends. Sequenced input: blood. V is TRBV7-9 and J is TRBJ1-2; the D gene is possibly TRBD1 (6 bases). This receptor was taken from a woman aged 40 to 55 with Graves' ophthalmopathy. The CDR3 nucleotides read TGTGCCAGCAGCTTAGTGGGGGCACGCGAATATGGCTACACCTTC. As protein: CASSLVGAREYGYTF.